Detailed here is one T cell receptor (beta chain). This entry comes from a study of T cell responses to AZD1222 COVID-19 vaccine. Across the whole study: Second doses at about 4 or about 12 weeks were pooled.

The protocol was immunoSEQ multiplex PCR, while the TCRdb copy is restricted to in-frame clones and leaves out a portion. The table shows about 83,000 clones, with more than 75% occurring only once. The germline gives CDR1 SGHRS, CDR2 YFSETQ. J lost 5 bases, V lost 4 bases, and 6 bases had no gene match. This CDR3 comprises 14 residues. The V call is TRBV5-1, the J call TRBJ2-7, with 10 bases fitting TRBD1. The sequenced sample was peripheral blood, obtained on day 0 of AZD1222 vaccination. This TCR came from an adult in good health. CDR3 amino acids: CASSIRDRGHEQYF. CDR3 DNA: TGCGCCAGCAGCATCCGGGACAGGGGCCACGAGCAGTACTTC. The full variable domain, with the rest looked up from reference TRBV5-1 and TRBJ2-7, is KAGVTQTPRYLIKTRGQQVTLSCSPISGHRSVSWYQQTPGQGLQFLFEYFSETQRNKGNFPGRFSGRQFSNSRSEMNVSTLELGDSALYLCASSIRDRGHEQYFGPGTRLTVT.